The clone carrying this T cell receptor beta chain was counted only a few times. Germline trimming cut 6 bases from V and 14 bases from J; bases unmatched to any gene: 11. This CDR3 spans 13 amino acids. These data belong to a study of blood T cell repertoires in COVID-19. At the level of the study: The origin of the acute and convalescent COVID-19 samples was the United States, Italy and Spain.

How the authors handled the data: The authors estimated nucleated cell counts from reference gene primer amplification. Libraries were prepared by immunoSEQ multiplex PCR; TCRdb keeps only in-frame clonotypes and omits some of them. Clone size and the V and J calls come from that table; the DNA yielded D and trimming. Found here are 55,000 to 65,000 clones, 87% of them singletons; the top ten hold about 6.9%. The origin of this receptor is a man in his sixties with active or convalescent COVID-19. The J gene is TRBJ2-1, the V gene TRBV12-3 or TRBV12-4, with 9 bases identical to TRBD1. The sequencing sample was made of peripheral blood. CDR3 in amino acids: CASRLGQGFEEFF. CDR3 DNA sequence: TGTGCCAGCAGACTCGGACAGGGGTTCGAAGAGTTCTTC.